These T cell receptor beta chains were read from a single sample in a study of immune reconstitution after stem cell transplant in scleroderma. TCRdb redid the calling of the RT-PCR reads with MiXCR, one entry per CDR3 protein. Here the sample spans more than 3,500 distinct CDR3 sequences, 4.5% to 6.5% being singletons. This sample was gathered before or after autologous hematopoietic stem cell transplantation (not recorded which). The receptors stem from a female donor with systemic sclerosis. Each CDR3 is given with its conserved first and last residue. The D gene is left open where the match is weak. The size entry is marked missing in some rows and otherwise reads once, few, many or a size class.

V gene	D gene	J gene	clone size	CDR3 DNA	CDR3 protein
TRBV5-8	NA	TRBJ2-3	medium-sized	TGTGCCAGCAGCTTGGTTGCCCTGGAGGGTTTCGCAGATACGCAGTATTTT	CASSLVALEGFADTQYF
TRBV5-1	TRBD1	TRBJ2-7	few	TGCGCCAGCAGCCCGAGGACAGGGGGCTACGAGCAGTACTTC	CASSPRTGGYEQYF
TRBV5-1	TRBD2	TRBJ2-7	medium-sized	TGCGCCAGCAGCTTGGGCCCTAGCGGGAATACCTACGAGCAGTACTTC	CASSLGPSGNTYEQYF
TRBV19	TRBD1	TRBJ1-1	NA	TGTGCCAGTAGTAGCCTGACAGGGGGATACACTGAAGCTTTCTTT	CASSSLTGGYTEAFF
TRBV28	TRBD2	TRBJ2-5	NA	TGTGCCAGCAGTTTAACCGGGGGGGGCCAAGAGACCCAGTACTTC	CASSLTGGGQETQYF
TRBV25-1	NA	TRBJ2-7	medium-sized	TGTGCCAGCAGTAGGGACCGCCGAGAGCAGTACTTC	CASSRDRREQYF
TRBV4-3	TRBD2	TRBJ2-1	NA	TGCGCCAGCAGCCAAGATTACCTAGCGGCGAATGAGCAGTTCTTC	CASSQDYLAANEQFF
TRBV5-1	NA	TRBJ2-5	medium-sized	TGCGCCAGCAGCTTGGGACAAGAGACCCAGTACTTC	CASSLGQETQYF
TRBV7-2	TRBD2	TRBJ2-7	many	TGTGCCAGCAGCCCCTCCGCGGGAGTTGGCGAGCAGTACTTC	CASSPSAGVGEQYF
TRBV7-2	TRBD1	TRBJ2-7	medium-sized	TGTGCCAGCAGCTCACAGACAGGGAAGGGCGAGCAGTACTTC	CASSSQTGKGEQYF
TRBV5-1	NA	TRBJ1-2	medium-sized	TGCGCCAGCAGCCGGGACTGGGTGGGAGATGGCTACACCTTC	CASSRDWVGDGYTF
TRBV6-5	TRBD1	TRBJ1-1	medium-sized	TGTGCCAGCAGTGGGACAGGGGGCAAGGTAACTGAAGCTTTCTTT	CASSGTGGKVTEAFF
TRBV20-1	TRBD2	TRBJ2-1	NA	TGCAGTGCTAGCGGGGGGGCCTTTTACAATGAGCAGTTCTTC	CSASGGAFYNEQFF
TRBV20-1	NA	TRBJ1-2	medium-sized	TGCAGTGCCGGGACCCTGACTAACTATGGCTACACCTTC	CSAGTLTNYGYTF